Shown below are 13 T cell receptor beta chains from a single sample sequenced in a study of spatial heterogeneity in lung cancer. Time point reported: sample taken at primary tumor resection. TCRdb reanalysed the 5' RACE reads using MiXCR and keeps one entry per CDR3 protein. Of over 7,000 distinct CDR3 sequences in the sample, 9.7% were seen once. The source material was normal lung tissue next to the tumor, sampled at surgery. The receptor set was obtained from a male donor with early-stage non-small cell lung cancer.

This clonotype was counted ten times or more. The rearrangement links TRBV28 to TRBJ2-1, with 10 bases that match TRBD2. The V segment lost 6 bases and the J segment 4 bases; nucleotides outside the gene matches: 6. The CDR3 loop spans 15 amino acids. In germline, CDR1 is MDHEN, CDR2 SYDVKM. CDR3 sequence reads: CASSRTSGPYNEQFF. The CDR3 DNA reads TGTGCCAGCAGCCGGACTAGCGGCCCTTACAATGAGCAGTTCTTC.

This clonotype was recorded at least ten times. V usage is TRBV20-1 and J usage is TRBJ1-4; D is perhaps TRBD1 (5 bases). The CDR3 runs 13 residues. V gave up 1 base and J gave up 8 bases, with 11 bases separating them. Germline V gene lookup returns CDR1 DFQATT and CDR2 SNEGSKA (reference sequence). The DNA of the CDR3 is TGCAGTGCTAGAGGAGCAGGGTCCGAAAAACTGTTTTTT. This translates into CSARGAGSEKLFF.

The table lists this clonotype with many counts. V gene TRBV6-5 combines with J gene TRBJ2-1; no firm D call. The CDR3 extends over 11 amino acids. CDR1 is MNHEY and CDR2 is SVGAGI in the germline V gene. The V and J ends lost 6 bases and 12 bases respectively, with 12 bases between them. CDR3 coding DNA: TGTGCCAGCAGCCACCTAAGTCGGCAGTTCTTC. Amino acid sequence: CASSHLSRQFF.

V usage is TRBV4-3 and J usage is TRBJ2-1; D ambiguous. The CDR3 runs to 17 residues. Germline V gene lookup returns CDR1 LGHNA and CDR2 YSLEER. Between the trimmed V and J ends, which lost 0 bases and 0 bases, there was a span of 12 bases. The CDR3 loop reads CASSQELLFSSYNEQFF. As DNA, the CDR3 is TGCGCCAGCAGCCAAGAACTCCTGTTCAGCTCCTACAATGAGCAGTTCTTC.

The sample holds many counts of this clonotype. The chain carries TRBV7-9 and TRBJ2-1; 9 nucleotides match TRBD1. This CDR3 spans 15 amino acids. CDR1 SEHNR and CDR2 FQNEAQ come from the germline V gene (reference sequence). J lost 9 bases, V lost 6 bases, and 12 bases had no gene match. The CDR3, as DNA: TGTGCCAGCAGTTCCGGGACAGGGTCACCGGGTGAGCAGTTCTTC. As protein: CASSSGTGSPGEQFF.

This clonotype is medium-sized (0.01 to 0.1%) by share. V and J are TRBV27 and TRBJ2-3, with 7 bases fitting TRBD2. Germline CDR1 and CDR2: MNHEY and SMNVEV (reference sequence). The CDR3 runs 15 residues. The V and J ends lost 2 bases and 0 bases, in that order; junction bases with no gene match: 2. The CDR3 is CASSLQAGSTDTQYF. In DNA, the CDR3 is TGTGCCAGCAGTTTACAAGCGGGGAGCACAGATACGCAGTATTTT.

There are many counts of this clonotype. The chain employs TRBV27 and TRBJ1-4, with D perhaps TRBD1 (5 bases). Looked up from germline, CDR1 is MNHEY and CDR2 is SMNVEV (reference sequence). Trimming shortened V by 5 bases and J by 6 bases, and 16 bases separated the two germline ends. This CDR3 has 15 residues. In nucleotides, the CDR3 is TGTGCCAGCAGTCCCCGCGCAGGGCTCCATGAAAAACTGTTTTTT. It translates to CASSPRAGLHEKLFF.

This clonotype is labeled as large. This chain uses TRBV7-2 with TRBJ2-1; D call uncertain. The germline CDR1 and CDR2 sequences are SGHTA and FQGNSA. CDR3 length equals 12 residues. Deletions cut 4 bases from V and 6 bases from J, with 7 bases between. In nucleotides, the CDR3 is TGTGCCAGCAGCTCGGGCCCCAATGAGCAGTTCTTC. Translating it yields CASSSGPNEQFF.

The genes are TRBV2 and TRBJ1-1; perhaps TRBD1 as D (6 bases). V was shortened by 6 bases and J by 4 bases, with 15 bases between the two germline ends. This CDR3 is built from 14 residues. Germline V CDR1 and CDR2: SNHLY, FYNNEI. The CDR3 is CASSSQGPPTEAFF. The CDR3 bases are TGTGCCAGCAGCTCCCAGGGGCCCCCCACTGAAGCTTTCTTT.

Remarks on this clonotype: A single base separates this from a much larger clone, so it may be a read error. V usage is TRBV12-3 or TRBV12-4 and J usage is TRBJ2-1; D unresolved. Trimming cost V 8 bases and J 7 bases, with 18 bases left between them. The CDR3 extends over 14 amino acids. CDR3 sequence: CASGPVTGLNEQFF. CDR3 nucleotides: TGTGCCAGCGGTCCTGTCACTGGGTTGAATGAGCAGTTCTTC.

This clonotype was recorded at least ten times. The chain employs TRBV4-3 and TRBJ2-6; 7 bases map to TRBD1. The V gene's germline CDR1 is LGHNA and CDR2 YSLEER. Trimming removed 2 bases from V and 1 base from J; junction bases left unmatched: 2. The CDR3 totals 16 residues. The CDR3 loop reads CASSQKTGSGANVLTF. DNA of the CDR3: TGCGCCAGCAGCCAAAAGACAGGGTCTGGGGCCAACGTCCTGACTTTC.

The chain couples TRBV19 to TRBJ2-5, with TRBD1 as a possible D gene (5 bases). There are 13 residues in the CDR3. V lost 4 bases, J lost 9 bases, and 15 bases lay in between. Germline V gene data show CDR1 as LNHDA and CDR2 as SQIVND (reference sequence). In nucleotides, the CDR3 is TGTGCCAGTAGTAGTTTGCAGGGCGAGGCCCAGTACTTC. Translated: CASSSLQGEAQYF. Full variable domain (missing parts from reference TRBV19 and TRBJ2-5): DGGITQSPKYLFRKEGQNVTLSCEQNLNHDAMYWYRQDPGQGLRLIYYSQIVNDFQKGDIAEGYSVSREKKESFPLTVTSAQKNPTAFYLCASSSLQGEAQYFGPGTRLLVL.

This clonotype counts as medium-sized. CDR3 loop: CASSSSGSDTDTQYF. In nucleotides, the CDR3 is TGTGCCAGCAGCTCTAGCGGGAGTGACACAGATACGCAGTATTTT. This rearrangement joins TRBV11-2 to TRBJ2-3; 10 positions agree with TRBD2. The CDR3 runs 15 residues. Per germline, CDR1 SGHAT and CDR2 FQNNGV. J was trimmed by 2 bases and V by 4 bases; bases with no gene match: 3.